The 26 T cell receptor beta chains below come from one sample, sequenced in a study of T cell repertoires in cytomegalovirus infection. TCRdb re-called the reads through MiXCR, storing one row per CDR3 protein. The repertoire consists of hundreds of thousands of distinct CDR3 sequences, with approximately 32% occurring once and the leading ten covering around 12%. These receptors lack a known antigen. Here the sequenced sample was cultured CD8+ T cells from PBMCs, taken from culture after CMV antigen stimulation. The receptors were gathered from a human donor in good health (CMV status not recorded). Some clones in this sample may be carry-over from other donors' samples.

This sequence joins TRBV4-1 and TRBJ1-1; D might be TRBD1 (6 bases). CDR3 length equals 15 residues. The germline gives CDR1 MGHRA, CDR2 YSYEKL. Trimming shortened V by 3 bases and J by 3 bases, and 14 bases separated the two germline ends. CDR3 nucleotide sequence: TGCGCCAGCAGCCACCTGAAGGAGGGGGACACTGAAGCTTTCTTT. Protein: CASSHLKEGDTEAFF.

The chain uses TRBV28 and TRBJ2-5, with TRBD1 matching over 8 bases. Trimming removed 6 bases from V and 4 bases from J; junction bases left unmatched: 10. Per germline, CDR1 MDHEN and CDR2 SYDVKM. CDR3 length: 15 amino acids. The CDR3 nucleotides are TGTGCCAGCAGCCTTGGACAGGGCGGGCGAGAGACCCAGTACTTC. Translating it yields CASSLGQGGRETQYF.

This clonotype came up a few times. The chain combines TRBV27 with TRBJ1-6; D is possibly TRBD1 (6 bases). The CDR3 spans 14 residues. Per the germline V gene, CDR1 is MNHEY and CDR2 is SMNVEV (reference sequence). Trimming left V 6 bases short and J 10 bases short, with 16 bases between. In DNA, the CDR3 is TGTGCCAGCAGCTTTGGAACAGGGAGGTCACCCCTCCACTTT. As protein: CASSFGTGRSPLHF.

This chain uses TRBV7-2 with TRBJ1-2, with a weak D call TRBD1 (6 bases). Germline CDR1 SGHTA, CDR2 FQGNSA. The CDR3 totals 13 residues. V lost 8 bases to trimming and J lost 2 bases, with 12 bases between them. In DNA, the CDR3 is TGTGCCAGCCTTGGACAGCCCAACTATGGCTACACCTTC. Its protein product is CASLGQPNYGYTF. The full variable domain, with the rest looked up from reference TRBV7-2 and TRBJ1-2, is GAGVSQSPSNKVTEKGKDVELRCDPISGHTALYWYRQSLGQGLEFLIYFQGNSAPDKSGLPSDRFSAERTGGSVSTLTIQRTQQEDSAVYLCASLGQPNYGYTFGSGTRLTVV.

V and J are TRBV20-1 and TRBJ2-7; D uncertain. The CDR3 consists of 13 residues. Germline CDR1 and CDR2: DFQATT and SNEGSKA (reference sequence). The V and J ends lost 0 bases and 2 bases respectively, with 8 bases between them. CDR3 region: CSARDLDTYEQYV. For the CDR3, the DNA is TGCAGTGCTAGAGATTTGGATACCTACGAGCAGTACGTC.

Only a few counts were recorded for this clonotype. The rearrangement links TRBV4-1 to TRBJ2-2; TRBD2 aligns across 9 bases. Germline CDR1 is MGHRA and CDR2 is YSYEKL. CDR3 length: 18 amino acids. Germline trimming cut 3 bases from V and 5 bases from J; bases unmatched to any gene: 13. This chain's CDR3 is CASSHDTAGGLGTGELFF. The CDR3 region has the DNA TGCGCCAGCAGCCACGATACTGCGGGGGGGCTGGGAACCGGGGAGCTGTTTTTT.

This clonotype came up a few times. The chain has TRBV14 and TRBJ2-3; D is possibly TRBD1 (6 bases). Germline values: CDR1 SGHDN, CDR2 FVKESK. V was cut by 0 bases and J by 5 bases, with 18 bases left in between. The CDR3 consists of 17 residues. For the CDR3, the DNA is TGTGCCAGCAGCCAAGAATCGGGCAGGGGATTTCAAGATACGCAGTATTTT. Translating gives CASSQESGRGFQDTQYF.

V is TRBV6-5 and J is TRBJ2-1, with TRBD2 matching 7 bases. Germline V gene data show CDR1 as MNHEY and CDR2 as SVGAGI. V dropped 0 bases and J dropped 7; count of bases not matched to a gene: 9. CDR3 length equals 16 residues. The CDR3 region has the DNA TGTGCCAGCAGTTACTCGGGCGGGGGTCTTGGTAATGAGCAGTTCTTC. Amino acids: CASSYSGGGLGNEQFF.

Turning to this clonotype: A read error may account for a junction end that differs from germline. The rearrangement joins TRBV19 to TRBJ2-2; D unresolved. Germline V gene data show CDR1 as LNHDA and CDR2 as SQIVND (reference sequence). This CDR3 comprises 12 residues. CDR3 DNA: TGTGCCAGTAGTCCAAACAGCGGGGAGCTGTTTTTT. It translates to CASSPNSGELFF.

In this sample, this clonotype turned up a few times. The chain carries TRBV6-1 and TRBJ2-7, with D unresolved. Trimming left V 1 base short and J 2 bases short, with 6 bases between. Germline V gives CDR1 MNHNS, CDR2 SASEGT. The CDR3 consists of 13 residues. CDR3 sequence (DNA): TGTGCCAGCAGTGAAGACTGGGCCTACGAGCAGTACGTC. Translation: CASSEDWAYEQYV.

As regards this clonotype: Sequence at one end of the junction differs from germline and may be a read error. The chain links TRBV7-6 to TRBJ1-3; possibly TRBD1 for D (5 bases). This CDR3 has 16 amino acids. Germline V gene data show CDR1 as SGHVS and CDR2 as FNYEAQ. This CDR3 reads CASNLGAVSSGNTIYF. For the CDR3, the DNA is TGTGCCAGCAACTTAGGGGCGGTGAGCTCTGGAAACACCATATATTTT.

This clonotype appeared many times. The chain's CDR3 is CASSRTGSSYNEQFF. In nucleotides, the CDR3 is TGTGCCAGTAGTAGGACAGGTAGCTCCTACAATGAGCAGTTCTTC. This rearrangement joins TRBV19 to TRBJ2-1; 7 nucleotides align to TRBD1. The CDR3 runs 15 residues. V dropped 4 bases and J dropped 0; count of bases not matched to a gene: 3. CDR1 and CDR2 from the germline V gene are LNHDA and SQIVND (reference sequence).

This clonotype was seen a handful of times. This chain uses TRBV12-5 with TRBJ2-2, with D unresolved. From germline, CDR1 is LGHNT and CDR2 FRNRAP. V was cut by 4 bases and J by 5 bases, with 8 bases left in between. The length of the CDR3 is 13 residues. The CDR3 nucleotides are TGTGCTAGTGGTTCACCTTTGACCGGGGAGCTGTTTTTT. Its translation is CASGSPLTGELFF.

The V call is TRBV2, the J call TRBJ1-6; 10 bases map to TRBD1. Germline-derived CDR1 and CDR2 are SNHLY and FYNNEI. This CDR3 region has 14 residues. The ends lost 6 bases at V and 7 bases at J; junction bases unmatched: 3. This CDR3 is CASSADRGNSPLHF. CDR3 coding DNA: TGTGCCAGCAGCGCGGACAGGGGGAATTCACCCCTCCACTTT.

The chain recombines TRBV6-1 with TRBJ2-1; maybe TRBD2 (6 bases). The CDR3 sequence is 14 residues long. Trimming took 8 bases from V and 5 from J, leaving 16 bases between them. Germline CDR1 and CDR2: MNHNS and SASEGT. The CDR3 bases are TGTGCCAGCGGTGGGACTGCCCGTAACAATGAGCAGTTCTTC. It translates to CASGGTARNNEQFF.

The chain uses TRBV12-3 or TRBV12-4 and TRBJ1-4, with no clear D. The CDR3 is made up of 11 amino acids. V dropped 8 bases and J dropped 12 bases, with 13 bases sitting between them. CDR3 nucleotides: TGTGCCAGCGGCAGGAAGTTCGAACTGTTTTTT. Amino acid sequence: CASGRKFELFF.

This clonotype occurred many times. V is TRBV4-1 and J is TRBJ1-5; D gene ambiguous. The ends were cut back, 0 bases at V and 4 bases at J, with 10 bases in the middle. The CDR3 loop spans 15 amino acids. Germline CDR1 reads MGHRA; CDR2 reads YSYEKL. CDR3: CASSQELMGNQPQHF. DNA for the CDR3: TGCGCCAGCAGCCAAGAATTGATGGGGAATCAGCCCCAGCATTTT.

Only a few counts were recorded for this clonotype. The gene calls are TRBV7-8 and TRBJ1-2, with a possible D match to TRBD1 (5 bases). This CDR3 has 12 amino acids. Germline V gene data show CDR1 as SGHVS and CDR2 as FQNEAQ. V was pared by 5 bases and J by 7 bases, with 11 bases between. CDR3 residues: CASSPGGTGYTF. CDR3 bases: TGTGCCAGCAGCCCTGGGGGAACTGGCTACACCTTC. The full variable domain, in which reference TRBV7-8 and TRBJ1-2 provide the parts outside the CDR3, is GAGVSQSPRYKVAKRGQDVALRCDPISGHVSLFWYQQALGQGPEFLTYFQNEAQLDKSGLPSDRFFAERPEGSVSTLKIQRTQQEDSAVYLCASSPGGTGYTFGSGTRLTVV.

This chain links TRBV6-5 with TRBJ1-1; 10 bases agree with TRBD1. The germline V gene has CDR1 MNHEY and CDR2 SVGAGI. There are 14 residues in the CDR3. V was clipped by 8 bases and J by 3 bases; unmatched bases: 6. CDR3 in DNA: TGTGCCAGCCGGGACAGGGGTAGGGACACTGAAGCTTTCTTT. It translates to CASRDRGRDTEAFF.

This chain joins TRBV4-1 and TRBJ1-2; D perhaps matches TRBD1 (5 bases). The CDR3 covers 16 residues. CDR1 is MGHRA, CDR2 YSYEKL, per germline. The V end lost 1 base, the J end lost 8 bases, and 20 bases lay between the germline ends. Here the CDR3 reads CASSQVTLQGPPGYTF. CDR3 nucleotides: TGCGCCAGCAGCCAAGTTACTTTGCAGGGCCCTCCCGGCTACACCTTC.

Comment on this clonotype: A read error may produce the germline difference seen at one junction end. The CDR3 loop reads CASTYSGPSPTDTQYF. The CDR3 coding sequence is TGTGCCAGCACTTACTCGGGCCCTTCCCCCACAGATACGCAGTATTTT. The rearrangement uses TRBV6-6 and TRBJ2-3; D uncertain. CDR1 is MNHNY and CDR2 is SVGAGI in the germline V gene (reference sequence). CDR3 size: 16 residues.

This clonotype was seen a handful of times. The chain is built from TRBV19 and TRBJ1-1; D remains unclear. The germline V gene encodes CDR1 LNHDA and CDR2 SQIVND (reference sequence). Trimming left V 5 bases short and J 11 bases short, with 18 bases between. The CDR3 sequence is 13 residues long. CDR3 region: CASSPRTGVGAFF. The CDR3 nucleotides are TGTGCCAGTAGTCCCCGGACCGGGGTCGGGGCTTTCTTT.

The rearrangement links TRBV28 to TRBJ1-6; 7 positions agree with TRBD1. The V segment lost 5 bases and the J segment 8 bases; nucleotides outside the gene matches: 18. CDR1 and CDR2 (germline): MDHEN, SYDVKM. CDR3 length equals 18 residues. The CDR3 nucleotides are TGTGCCAGCAGTACAGATGACAGGGTTCGGATCCTTGATTCACCCCTCCACTTT. Translating it yields CASSTDDRVRILDSPLHF.

The chain joins TRBV13 to TRBJ1-2; D is unresolved. V lost 4 bases to trimming and J lost 8 bases, with 14 bases between them. This CDR3 spans 13 amino acids. Germline V gives CDR1 PRHDT, CDR2 FYEKMQ (reference sequence). The CDR3 region has the DNA TGTGCCAGCAGCTCGGCGGCGGCCGGGGGCTACACCTTC. As protein: CASSSAAAGGYTF.

This clonotype was seen a handful of times. The chain employs TRBV19 and TRBJ1-1; 10 nucleotides agree with TRBD1. The junction had 12 bases not matched to a gene; V was cut back by 4 bases and J by 7 bases. Germline values: CDR1 LNHDA, CDR2 SQIVND (reference sequence). The CDR3 runs 16 residues. In DNA form, the CDR3 reads TGTGCCAGTAGTAACCTCCCGGGACAGGGGCCCGATGAAGCTTTCTTT. Amino acids: CASSNLPGQGPDEAFF.

The rearrangement joins TRBV9 to TRBJ1-2, with D possibly TRBD1 on 5 matching bases. V was trimmed by 1 base and J by 0 bases, leaving 13 bases between them. This CDR3 is 16 amino acids long. Germline V gene sequence: CDR1 SGDLS, CDR2 YYNGEE. The CDR3 here is CASSVTLKGPNYGYTF. DNA of the CDR3: TGTGCCAGCAGCGTAACCCTAAAGGGGCCTAACTATGGCTACACCTTC.